This TCR beta chain was retrieved from a study of control samples from healthy donors and cancer patients. This CDR3 region has 14 residues. V shed 5 bases, J shed 0 bases, and the junction held 6 bases outside the gene matches. Germline assignment: CDR1 GTSNPN and CDR2 SVGIG (reference sequence). Generated by immunoSEQ multiplex PCR, the TCRdb table keeps only in-frame clones and is missing some. This table holds tens of thousands of clones, 70% to 85% found once. The genes are TRBV30 and TRBJ1-2; 7 bases line up with TRBD1. The sequence derives from a man between 65 and 80 years old with lung cancer. Sample: PBMCs. CDR3 in amino acids: CAWAPGQPNYGYTF. The CDR3 coding sequence is TGTGCCTGGGCCCCGGGACAGCCTAACTATGGCTACACCTTC.